A single sample gave rise to the 10 T cell receptor beta chains below, sequenced in a study of persistence of HIV-infected CD4 T cells. The antigens of these receptors remain unknown. Cells were stimulated nonspecifically with anti-CD3/anti-CD28 magnetic beads. Responding CD4+ T cells were sorted by upregulation of both CD40 ligand and CD69. Sequencing used immunoSEQ version 4 in survey mode. TCRdb's copy holds only in-frame clones and misses some; the assay was immunoSEQ multiplex PCR. This table has fewer than 50,000 clones, about nine tenths appearing once. Sample: CD4+ T cells sorted from PBMCs after roughly 18-hour stimulation, taken from a patient who received antiretroviral therapy. The receptors come from an adult man with HIV who was CMV-seropositive.

This clone was counted between two and nine times. This chain connects TRBV7-2 to TRBJ2-1; D not resolved. The CDR3 sequence is 16 residues long. Germline-derived CDR1 and CDR2 are SGHTA and FQGNSA. V was shortened by 0 bases and J by 2 bases, with 11 bases between the two germline ends. The CDR3 DNA is TGTGCCAGCAGCTTAGCGGCAGGTTTGCCCTACAATGAGCAGTTCTTC. This translates into CASSLAAGLPYNEQFF.

This chain links TRBV24-1 with TRBJ1-5, with 7 bases matching TRBD1. The V segment lost 2 bases and the J segment 0 bases; nucleotides outside the gene matches: 12. CDR1 KGHDR and CDR2 SFDVKD come from the germline V gene. CDR3 size: 19 residues. The CDR3 DNA follows: TGTGCCACCAGTGATTCAGGGGACAGTCTTTTATATAGCAATCAGCCCCAGCATTTT. It is translated as CATSDSGDSLLYSNQPQHF.

The chain is built from TRBV13 and TRBJ2-7; TRBD1 matches 12 bases. The CDR3 contains 15 residues. The germline CDR1 and CDR2 sequences are PRHDT and FYEKMQ (reference sequence). V lost 3 bases and J lost 5; bases outside the gene matches: 5. CDR3: CASSLGTGGNDEQYF. CDR3 sequence (DNA): TGTGCCAGCAGCTTGGGGACAGGGGGCAACGACGAGCAGTACTTC. The whole variable domain, remainder taken from reference TRBV13 and TRBJ2-7, is AAGVIQSPRHLIKEKRETATLKCYPIPRHDTVYWYQQGPGQDPQFLISFYEKMQSDKGSIPDRFSAQQFSDYHSELNMSSLELGDSALYFCASSLGTGGNDEQYFGPGTRLTVT.

The chain combines TRBV11-3 with TRBJ2-3; 9 positions match TRBD1. The CDR3 is 16 amino acids. J gave up 6 bases and V 1 base, and 8 bases lay outside the gene matches. Germline CDR1 is SGHNT and CDR2 is YENEEA. CDR3 in DNA: TGTGCCAGCAGCTTAGGGGGGGGACAGGGCTATGATACGCAGTATTTT. Amino acid sequence: CASSLGGGQGYDTQYF.

The chain couples TRBV5-1 to TRBJ2-7, with unresolved D. The CDR3 covers 15 residues. V was pared by 7 bases and J by 3 bases, with 20 bases between. CDR1 SGHRS and CDR2 YFSETQ come from the germline V gene. The CDR3 sequence: CASGHSGSSHYEQYF. The CDR3 coding sequence is TGCGCCAGCGGCCACTCAGGATCGTCCCACTACGAGCAGTACTTC.

J is TRBJ2-2 and V is TRBV28; D unclear. This CDR3 has 15 amino acids. CDR1 MDHEN and CDR2 SYDVKM come from the germline V gene. The V end lost 6 bases, the J end lost 3 bases, and 14 bases lay between the germline ends. CDR3 coding DNA: TGTGCCAGCAGCCGTGGGGTTTGGGACACCGGGGAGCTGTTTTTT. It translates to CASSRGVWDTGELFF.

The J gene is TRBJ2-3, the V gene TRBV7-2, with a weak D call TRBD2 (5 bases). This CDR3 is built from 16 residues. The V end lost 5 bases, the J end lost 2 bases, and 17 bases lay between the germline ends. The germline gives CDR1 SGHTA, CDR2 FQGNSA. CDR3 bases: TGTGCCAGCAGCGGATACCTCGGGGTCAACACAGATACGCAGTATTTT. Translating it yields CASSGYLGVNTDTQYF.

J is TRBJ2-5 and V is TRBV2; weak D call: TRBD2 (5 bases). The V gene lost 11 bases and the J gene lost 1 base, with 17 bases spanning the gap. CDR3 length equals 14 residues. Germline lookup yields CDR1 SNHLY and CDR2 FYNNEI. The CDR3 here is CAGEGTPFQETQYF. The CDR3, as DNA: TGTGCCGGAGAGGGAACTCCCTTCCAAGAGACCCAGTACTTC. Full variable domain (rest looked up from reference TRBV2 and TRBJ2-5): EPEVTQTPSHQVTQMGQEVILRCVPISNHLYFYWYRQILGQKVEFLVSFYNNEISEKSEIFDDQFSVERPDGSNFTLKIRSTKLEDSAMYFCAGEGTPFQETQYFGPGTRLLVL.

The chain recombines TRBV28 with TRBJ2-7; weak D call: TRBD2 (5 bases). CDR3 size: 14 residues. Trimming left V 5 bases short and J 0 bases short, with 11 bases between. Looked up from germline, CDR1 is MDHEN and CDR2 is SYDVKM. CDR3 coding DNA: TGTGCCAGCAGTCAAACCGGGAACTCCTACGAGCAGTACTTC. Translating it yields CASSQTGNSYEQYF.

The CDR3 sequence is CASSLQAANYGYTF. The CDR3 nucleotides read TGTGCCAGCAGCTTACAGGCTGCTAACTATGGCTACACCTTC. The chain employs TRBV7-8 and TRBJ1-2; D unresolved. The germline CDR1 and CDR2 sequences are SGHVS and FQNEAQ. This CDR3 region has 14 residues. Trimming pared 2 bases from V and 0 bases from J, leaving 7 bases between.